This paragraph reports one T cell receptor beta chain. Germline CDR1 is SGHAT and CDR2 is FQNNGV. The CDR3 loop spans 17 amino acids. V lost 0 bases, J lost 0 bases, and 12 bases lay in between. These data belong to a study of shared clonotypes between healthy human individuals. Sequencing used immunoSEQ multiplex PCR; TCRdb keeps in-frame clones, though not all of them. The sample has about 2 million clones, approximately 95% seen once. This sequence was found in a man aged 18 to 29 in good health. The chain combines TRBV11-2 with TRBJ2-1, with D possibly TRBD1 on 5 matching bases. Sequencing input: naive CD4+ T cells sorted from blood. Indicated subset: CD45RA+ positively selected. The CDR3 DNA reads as TGTGCCAGCAGCTTAGATCCAGCAGGGCGCTCCTACAATGAGCAGTTCTTC. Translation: CASSLDPAGRSYNEQFF.